The rows below give T cell receptor beta chains drawn from one sample of a study of shared clonotypes between healthy human individuals. The protocol was immunoSEQ multiplex PCR, while the TCRdb copy is restricted to in-frame clones and leaves out a portion. Of about 2.4 million clones listed, 80% to 95% were seen once; the top ten hold around 0.37%. Sequencing was performed on naive CD4+ T cells from PBMCs. These receptors were collected from a man aged 18 to 35 in good health. Some clones in this sample may be carry-over from other donors' samples. CDR3s leave out the opening cysteine and the closing phenylalanine or tryptophan. Each record gives: V gene, J gene, CDR3 protein.

V gene: TRBV30; J gene: TRBJ1-2; CDR3 protein: AWSPGLPGLGYT
V gene: TRBV6-1; J gene: TRBJ1-5; CDR3 protein: ASTGVYSNQPQH
V gene: TRBV5-1; J gene: TRBJ2-7; CDR3 protein: ASSTTSDPYEQY
V gene: TRBV7-3; J gene: TRBJ2-1; CDR3 protein: ASSLIGSPRNEQF
V gene: TRBV18; J gene: TRBJ2-4; CDR3 protein: ASSTAPFPKNIQY
V gene: TRBV9; J gene: TRBJ2-1; CDR3 protein: ASSVGSSGNNEQF
V gene: TRBV5-1; J gene: TRBJ2-3; CDR3 protein: ASSLFAAGGTDTQY
V gene: TRBV5-6; J gene: TRBJ2-3; CDR3 protein: ASSLGADTQY
V gene: TRBV23-1; J gene: TRBJ1-5; CDR3 protein: ASVRTAPDNQPQH
V gene: TRBV7-8; J gene: TRBJ2-7; CDR3 protein: ASSLAWVSGVYEQY
V gene: TRBV5-1; J gene: TRBJ1-1; CDR3 protein: ASSSAGGRRAEAF
V gene: TRBV11-2; J gene: TRBJ2-1; CDR3 protein: ASSTTSGVHNEQF
V gene: TRBV7-3; J gene: TRBJ2-5; CDR3 protein: ASSSSGRDQETQY
V gene: TRBV7-3; J gene: TRBJ2-3; CDR3 protein: ASSLNAGGADTQY
V gene: TRBV27; J gene: TRBJ1-5; CDR3 protein: ASSPRGLGAPSNQPQH
V gene: TRBV6-6; J gene: TRBJ2-2; CDR3 protein: ASSYWGPGELF
V gene: TRBV5-5; J gene: TRBJ2-2; CDR3 protein: ASSLAGPNTGELF
V gene: TRBV7-2; J gene: TRBJ2-7; CDR3 protein: ASSLPGGYEQY
V gene: TRBV10-2; J gene: TRBJ2-7; CDR3 protein: ASRAPAGTKLYEQY
V gene: TRBV19; J gene: TRBJ1-4; CDR3 protein: ASSIPRGKTNEKLF
V gene: TRBV5-1; J gene: TRBJ2-7; CDR3 protein: ASSLSGPNYEQY
V gene: TRBV5-6; J gene: TRBJ2-3; CDR3 protein: ASSLGSYPTDTQY
V gene: TRBV6-6; J gene: TRBJ2-1; CDR3 protein: ASSYLLAGTYNEQF
V gene: TRBV23-1; J gene: TRBJ1-2; CDR3 protein: ASSRPGRKVYGYT
V gene: TRBV5-1; J gene: TRBJ1-6; CDR3 protein: ASSTDNRVNSPLH
V gene: TRBV19; J gene: TRBJ1-2; CDR3 protein: ASSIGGPGYYGYT
V gene: TRBV18; J gene: TRBJ1-3; CDR3 protein: ASSDTDGNTIY